This T cell receptor (beta chain) was found in a study of blood T cell repertoires in COVID-19. Overall study context: The cDNA or gDNA used as material had been derived from T cells, B-cell-depleted T cells, or PBMCs.

The CDR3 covers 15 residues. J was trimmed by 5 bases and V by 7 bases; bases with no gene match: 9. Per germline, CDR1 LNHDA and CDR2 SQIVND (reference sequence). Only a few counts were recorded for this clone. Here immunoSEQ multiplex PCR was the method, and the copy in TCRdb shows in-frame clones only, minus some. The table shows about 300,000 clones, with about four fifths occurring only once. The sample taken for sequencing was peripheral blood. V usage is TRBV19 and J usage is TRBJ2-1; 9 positions match TRBD2. The sequence was obtained from a human donor with COVID-19, enrolled during active disease. The donor label of this sample is uncertain. CDR3 DNA sequence: TGTGCCAGTACCCGCGGGGCGGGAGGGAACAATGAGCAGTTCTTC. Protein: CASTRGAGGNNEQFF. Full variable domain (outside the CDR3, taken from reference TRBV19 and TRBJ2-1): DGGITQSPKYLFRKEGQNVTLSCEQNLNHDAMYWYRQDPGQGLRLIYYSQIVNDFQKGDIAEGYSVSREKKESFPLTVTSAQKNPTAFYLCASTRGAGGNNEQFFGPGTRLTVL.